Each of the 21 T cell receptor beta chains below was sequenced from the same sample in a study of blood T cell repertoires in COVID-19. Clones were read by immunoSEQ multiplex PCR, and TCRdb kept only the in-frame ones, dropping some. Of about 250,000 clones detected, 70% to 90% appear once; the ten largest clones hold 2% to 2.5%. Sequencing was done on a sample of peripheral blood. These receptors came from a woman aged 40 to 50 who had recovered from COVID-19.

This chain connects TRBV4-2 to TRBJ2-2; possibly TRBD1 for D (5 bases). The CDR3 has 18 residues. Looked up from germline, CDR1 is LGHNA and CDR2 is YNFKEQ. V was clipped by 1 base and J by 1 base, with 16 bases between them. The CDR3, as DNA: TGTGCCAGCAGCCAAGTTTCCCGGCAGGGAAAGAACACCGGGGAGCTGTTTTTT. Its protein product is CASSQVSRQGKNTGELFF.

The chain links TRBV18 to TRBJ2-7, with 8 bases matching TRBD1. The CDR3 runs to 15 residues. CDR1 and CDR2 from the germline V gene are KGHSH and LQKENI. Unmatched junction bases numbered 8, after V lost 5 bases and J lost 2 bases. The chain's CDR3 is CASSDRGLRTYEQYF. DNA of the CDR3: TGTGCCAGCTCAGACAGGGGTTTAAGGACCTACGAGCAGTACTTC.

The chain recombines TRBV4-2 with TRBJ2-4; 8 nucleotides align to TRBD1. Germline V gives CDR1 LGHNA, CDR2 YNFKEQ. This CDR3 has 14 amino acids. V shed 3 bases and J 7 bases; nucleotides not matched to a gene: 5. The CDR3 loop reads CASSHDRGGNIQYF. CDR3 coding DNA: TGTGCCAGCAGCCACGACAGGGGTGGGAACATTCAGTACTTC.

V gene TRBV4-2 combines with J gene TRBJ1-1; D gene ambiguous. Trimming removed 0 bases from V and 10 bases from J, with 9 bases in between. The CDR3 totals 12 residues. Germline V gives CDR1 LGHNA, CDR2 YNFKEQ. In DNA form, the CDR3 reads TGTGCCAGCAGCCAAGACACTTCAGGAGCTTTCTTT. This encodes CASSQDTSGAFF.

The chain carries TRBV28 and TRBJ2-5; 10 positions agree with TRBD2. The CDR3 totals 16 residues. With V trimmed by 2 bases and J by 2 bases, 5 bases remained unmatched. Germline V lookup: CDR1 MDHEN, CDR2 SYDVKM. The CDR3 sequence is CASSLVLAGLQETQYF. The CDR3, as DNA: TGTGCCAGCAGTTTAGTACTAGCGGGGTTACAAGAGACCCAGTACTTC.

Here the CDR3 DNA reads TGTGCCAGCAGGCCAGACAGGGTTAATCAGCCCCAGCATTTT. It encodes CASRPDRVNQPQHF. This chain uses TRBV28 with TRBJ1-5; 7 bases align to TRBD1. The CDR3 totals 14 residues. Losses at the gene ends were 6 bases for V and 4 bases for J; bases not matched to a gene: 6. Germline CDR1 MDHEN, CDR2 SYDVKM.

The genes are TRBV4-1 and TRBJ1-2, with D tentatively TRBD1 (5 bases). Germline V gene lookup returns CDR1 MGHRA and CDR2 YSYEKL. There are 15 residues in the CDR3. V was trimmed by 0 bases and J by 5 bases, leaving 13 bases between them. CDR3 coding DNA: TGCGCCAGCAGCCAAGATCTCCTGGGGGGGTATGGCTACACCTTC. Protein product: CASSQDLLGGYGYTF.

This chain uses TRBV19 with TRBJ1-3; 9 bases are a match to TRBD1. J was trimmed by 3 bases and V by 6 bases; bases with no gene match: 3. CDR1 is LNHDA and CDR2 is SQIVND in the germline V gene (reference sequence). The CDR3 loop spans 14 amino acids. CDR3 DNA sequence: TGTGCCAGTAGGGACAGGGGAAGTGGAAACACCATATATTTT. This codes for CASRDRGSGNTIYF.

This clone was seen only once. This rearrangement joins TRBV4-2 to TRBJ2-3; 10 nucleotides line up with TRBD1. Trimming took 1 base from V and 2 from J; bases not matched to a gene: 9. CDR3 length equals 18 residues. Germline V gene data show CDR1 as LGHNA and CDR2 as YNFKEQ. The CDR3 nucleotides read TGTGCCAGCAGCCAAGGATGGGACAGGGGAGAAATCACAGATACGCAGTATTTT. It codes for CASSQGWDRGEITDTQYF.

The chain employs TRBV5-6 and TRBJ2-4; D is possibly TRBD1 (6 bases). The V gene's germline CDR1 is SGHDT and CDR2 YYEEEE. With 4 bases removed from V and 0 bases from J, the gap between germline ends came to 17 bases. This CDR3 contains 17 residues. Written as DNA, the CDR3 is TGTGCCAGCAGCCGTAAGCAGGGGAGAATAGCCAAAAACATTCAGTACTTC. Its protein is CASSRKQGRIAKNIQYF.

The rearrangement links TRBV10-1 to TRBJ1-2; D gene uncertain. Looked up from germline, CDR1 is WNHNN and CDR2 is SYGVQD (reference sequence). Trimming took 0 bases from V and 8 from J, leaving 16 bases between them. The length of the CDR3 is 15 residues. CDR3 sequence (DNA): TGCGCCAGCAGTGAGTCTCTGGGAGGACCGAGCGGCTACACCTTC. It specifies CASSESLGGPSGYTF.

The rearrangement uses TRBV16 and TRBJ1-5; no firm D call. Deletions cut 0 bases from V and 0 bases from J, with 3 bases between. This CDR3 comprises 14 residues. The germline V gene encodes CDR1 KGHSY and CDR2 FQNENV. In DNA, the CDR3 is TGTGCCAGCAGCCAATCCTATAGCAATCAGCCCCAGCATTTT. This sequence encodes CASSQSYSNQPQHF.

The chain's CDR3 is CASSFSGSPSEQYF. CDR3 in DNA: TGCGCCAGCAGCTTTAGCGGGAGTCCTTCCGAGCAGTACTTC. This chain links TRBV5-1 with TRBJ2-7, with 9 nucleotides matching TRBD2. The CDR3 covers 14 residues. The junction had 6 bases not matched to a gene; V was cut back by 2 bases and J by 6 bases. The germline V gene encodes CDR1 SGHRS and CDR2 YFSETQ.

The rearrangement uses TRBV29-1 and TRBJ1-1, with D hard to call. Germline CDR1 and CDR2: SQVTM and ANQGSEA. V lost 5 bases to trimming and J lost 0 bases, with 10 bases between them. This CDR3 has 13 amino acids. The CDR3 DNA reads TGCAGCGTTAATGCACAGATGAACACTGAAGCTTTCTTT. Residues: CSVNAQMNTEAFF. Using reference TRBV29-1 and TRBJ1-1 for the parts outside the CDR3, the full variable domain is SAVISQKPSRDICQRGTSLTIQCQVDSQVTMMFWYRQQPGQSLTLIATANQGSEATYESGFVIDKFPISRPNLTFSTLTVSNMSPEDSSIYLCSVNAQMNTEAFFGQGTRLTVV.

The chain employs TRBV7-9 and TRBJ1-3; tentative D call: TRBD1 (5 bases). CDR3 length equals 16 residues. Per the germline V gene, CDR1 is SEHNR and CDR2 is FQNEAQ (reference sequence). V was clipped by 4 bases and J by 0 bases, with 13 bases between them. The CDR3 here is CASSSKGTVSGNTIYF. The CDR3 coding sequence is TGTGCCAGCAGCTCCAAAGGGACTGTCTCTGGAAACACCATATATTTT.

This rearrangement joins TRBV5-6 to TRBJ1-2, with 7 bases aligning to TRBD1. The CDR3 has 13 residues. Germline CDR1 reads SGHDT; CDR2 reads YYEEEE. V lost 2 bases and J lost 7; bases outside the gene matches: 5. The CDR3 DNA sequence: TGTGCCAGCAGCTTCCAAGGGGGCGGTGGCTACACCTTC. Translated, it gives CASSFQGGGGYTF. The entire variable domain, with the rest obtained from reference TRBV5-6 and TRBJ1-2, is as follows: DAGVTQSPTHLIKTRGQQVTLRCSPKSGHDTVSWYQQALGQGPQFIFQYYEEEERQRGNFPDRFSGHQFPNYSSELNVNALLLGDSALYLCASSFQGGGGYTFGSGTRLTVV.

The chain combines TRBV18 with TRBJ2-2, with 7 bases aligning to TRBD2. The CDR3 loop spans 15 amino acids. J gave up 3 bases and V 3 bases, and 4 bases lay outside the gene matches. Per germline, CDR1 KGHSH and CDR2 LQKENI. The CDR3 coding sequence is TGTGCCAGCTCACCCCAGGGAGGGGACACCGGGGAGCTGTTTTTT. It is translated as CASSPQGGDTGELFF.

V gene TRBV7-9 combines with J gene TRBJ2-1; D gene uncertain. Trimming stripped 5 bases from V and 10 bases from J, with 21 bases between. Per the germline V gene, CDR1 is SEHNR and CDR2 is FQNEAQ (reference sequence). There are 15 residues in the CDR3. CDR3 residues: CASSPPSLSLLEQFF. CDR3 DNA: TGTGCCAGCAGCCCCCCGAGTTTGAGTTTATTGGAGCAGTTCTTC.

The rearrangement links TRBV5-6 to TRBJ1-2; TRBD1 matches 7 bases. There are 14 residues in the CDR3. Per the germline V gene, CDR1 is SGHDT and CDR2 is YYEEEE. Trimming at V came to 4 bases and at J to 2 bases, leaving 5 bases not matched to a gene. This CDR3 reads CASSATGPNYGYTF. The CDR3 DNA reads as TGTGCCAGCAGCGCGACAGGGCCCAACTATGGCTACACCTTC.

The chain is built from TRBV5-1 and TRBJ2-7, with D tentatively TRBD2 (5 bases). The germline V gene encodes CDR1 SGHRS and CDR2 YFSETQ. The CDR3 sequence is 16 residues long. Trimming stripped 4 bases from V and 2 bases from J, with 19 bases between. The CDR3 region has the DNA TGCGCCAGCAGCCAGGTCGACTGGAGGCTCGCCTACGAGCAGTACTTC. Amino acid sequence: CASSQVDWRLAYEQYF.

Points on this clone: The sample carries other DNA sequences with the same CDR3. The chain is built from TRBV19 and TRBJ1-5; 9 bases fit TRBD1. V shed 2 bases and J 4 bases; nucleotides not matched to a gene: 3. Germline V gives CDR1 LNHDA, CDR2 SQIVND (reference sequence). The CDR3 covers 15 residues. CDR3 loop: CASSIRQGENQPQHF. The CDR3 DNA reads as TGTGCCAGTAGTATAAGACAGGGGGAAAATCAGCCCCAGCATTTT.